Listed below are T cell receptor beta chains from one sample, sequenced in a study of cytomegalovirus exposure and HLA in healthy donors. Clones were read by immunoSEQ multiplex PCR, and TCRdb kept only the in-frame ones, dropping some. The sample contains 200,000 or so clones, approximately 80% of which appear only once. The source material was PBMCs. The receptor source for this set is a woman aged 30 to 39 in good health and CMV-seropositive. The CDR3 runs from the conserved cysteine through the conserved F or W. A D gene is named only where the DNA matches it firmly. Clone size is given for some rows only: seen once, a few or many times, or a class if the clone is expanded.

J gene | V gene | D gene | clone size | CDR3 DNA | CDR3 protein
TRBJ2-7 | TRBV28 | TRBD2 | NA | TGTGCCAGCAGTTTAGGGGGAGCGGGAGGGCCCGAGCAGTACTTC | CASSLGGAGGPEQYF
TRBJ2-1 | TRBV2 | TRBD1 | NA | TGTGCCAGCAGTAAGGACAGGGGATACAATGAGCAGTTCTTC | CASSKDRGYNEQFF
TRBJ2-1 | TRBV19 | TRBD2 | NA | TGTGCCAGTAGAACCCCGGGGGGAAGCTCCTACAATGAGCAGTTCTTC | CASRTPGGSSYNEQFF
TRBJ1-2 | TRBV28 | NA | NA | TGTGCCAGCAGTCCCCGGGGACAAGTTCCCTTCGGCTATGGCTACACCTTC | CASSPRGQVPFGYGYTF
TRBJ2-7 | TRBV2 | TRBD2 | NA | TGTGCCATGCTTAGCGGGCGCTCCTACGAGCAGTACTTC | CAMLSGRSYEQYF
TRBJ2-1 | TRBV2 | TRBD1 | NA | TGTGCCAGCAGTGAAGCCCAGGGGGCTTCTTCAGAGAACAATGAGCAGTTCTTC | CASSEAQGASSENNEQFF
TRBJ1-5 | TRBV7-8 | TRBD1 | NA | TGTGCCAGCAGCCCCGGACAGGAATTTAGCAATCAGCCCCAGCATTTT | CASSPGQEFSNQPQHF
TRBJ2-1 | TRBV5-1 | TRBD2 | NA | TGCGCCAGCAGCTTCCCCCCCGGGGGAGGGACCTACAATGAGCAGTTCTTC | CASSFPPGGGTYNEQFF
TRBJ1-4 | TRBV4-2 | NA | NA | TGTGCCAGCAGCCAAGATCGGGGGGCTAATGAAAAACTGTTTTTT | CASSQDRGANEKLFF
TRBJ2-1 | TRBV6-5 | NA | NA | TGTGCCAGCAGTTACGGCAGGGGAGGGGCTGAGCAGTTCTTC | CASSYGRGGAEQFF
TRBJ1-2 | TRBV11-2 | TRBD1 | NA | TGTGCCAGCACAGGGACAGTGGATGGCTACACCTTC | CASTGTVDGYTF
TRBJ1-2 | TRBV30 | NA | NA | TGTGCCTGGAGTCCGCCAGGGGTATTAAATGGCTACACCTTC | CAWSPPGVLNGYTF
TRBJ1-1 | TRBV29-1 | NA | NA | TGCAGCGTTGAAGAGAAGCGTGTAGGGGCTGAAGCTTTCTTT | CSVEEKRVGAEAFF
TRBJ2-1 | TRBV2 | TRBD2 | NA | TGTGCCAGCAAGGTTACTAGCGGGAGGGCCGGGGAGCAGTTCTTC | CASKVTSGRAGEQFF
TRBJ2-1 | TRBV29-1 | TRBD1 | once | TGCAGCGTGACCGGGACAGTCTACAATGAGCAGTTCTTC | CSVTGTVYNEQFF